This T cell receptor beta chain was obtained from a study of blood T cell repertoires in COVID-19. Study information: Specimens from acute and convalescent COVID-19 originated in the United States, Italy and Spain. Sample material is recorded as cDNA or gDNA derived from T cells, B-cell-depleted T cells, or PBMCs.

The authors' processing: Reference gene primers were amplified, and this amplification served to estimate nucleated cell counts. Sequenced by immunoSEQ multiplex PCR; TCRdb stores in-frame clones only, minus some. V and J calls and clone size come straight from that table; D and trimming were deduced from the DNA. The table records over 200,000 clones, over 75% of them present only once. The material sequenced was peripheral blood. The TCR sequence derives from a man in his forties with active or convalescent COVID-19.

CDR3 DNA: TGTGCCAGCAGTTTCAGGACAGGGGCGAACATGAACACTGAAGCTTTCTTT. It specifies CASSFRTGANMNTEAFF. V and J are TRBV5-4 and TRBJ1-1; 9 nucleotides agree with TRBD1. Germline assignment: CDR1 SGHNT and CDR2 YYREEE (reference sequence). This CDR3 is built from 17 residues. J lost 0 bases, V lost 5 bases, and 11 bases had no gene match.